This T cell receptor beta chain was captured by sequencing in a study of T cell repertoires in cytomegalovirus infection. The wider study: Well-studied HLA-B-restricted CMV epitopes were used in the study alongside recently identified HLA-C-restricted ones. Both a matching HLA type and CMV infection were indicated by public TCR beta signatures.

Trimming took 1 base from V and 8 from J, leaving 11 bases between them. This CDR3 region has 13 residues. Findings and caveats of the study: HLA-C-restricted CMV-specific TCR beta clonotypes were dominant in the ex vivo response.

TCRdb re-called the reads through MiXCR, storing one row per CDR3 protein. The repertoire holds fewer than 900,000 distinct CDR3 sequences, with 29% as singletons. Note on this clonotype: Antigen specificity is unknown.

The sequence was collected from a human donor in good health (CMV status not recorded). Some clones in this sample may be carry-over from other donors' samples. This sequence joins TRBV12-3 or TRBV12-4 and TRBJ1-1; tentative D call: TRBD1 (5 bases). The sample consisted of cultured CD8+ T cells from PBMCs, taken from culture after CMV antigen stimulation. CDR3 sequence: CASSLGGLKEAFF. CDR3 bases: TGTGCCAGCAGTTTAGGGGGCCTGAAGGAAGCTTTCTTT.